One T cell receptor (beta chain) is described in this entry. Its antigen is as yet unknown. The data are from a study of CD8+CD57+ T cells in acquired aplastic anemia. Study-wide context: Sorted CD4+ and CD8+ cells gave an average of roughly 3.5 ug of DNA. Mean read depth for CD4+ cells from healthy donors was about 9.9 million.

The template for TCR beta VDJ and CDR3 sequence profiling was genomic DNA. TCRdb re-derived calls from the reads in MiXCR, one entry per CDR3 protein. The table records fewer than 45,000 distinct CDR3 sequences, 76% of them present only once. General observations from the study: Fewer than 35 sequences, all CD8+ CDR3, were shared between patients and controls. Statistical testing detected no significant gap in CD8+ Simpson's diversity between patients and controls.

The sequenced sample consisted of sorted CD4+, CD8+, or CD8+CD57+ T cells (not recorded which) from PBMCs. The TCR comes from a human donor in good health, serving as a control.

CDR3 nucleotides: TGTGCCACCAGCAGAGATTATATTGAGACCCAGTACTTC. Residues: CATSRDYIETQYF. The chain joins TRBV15 to TRBJ2-5; D gene ambiguous. Trimming left V 0 bases short and J 5 bases short, with 7 bases between. From germline, CDR1 is LNHNV and CDR2 YYDKDF (reference sequence). The CDR3 extends over 13 amino acids.